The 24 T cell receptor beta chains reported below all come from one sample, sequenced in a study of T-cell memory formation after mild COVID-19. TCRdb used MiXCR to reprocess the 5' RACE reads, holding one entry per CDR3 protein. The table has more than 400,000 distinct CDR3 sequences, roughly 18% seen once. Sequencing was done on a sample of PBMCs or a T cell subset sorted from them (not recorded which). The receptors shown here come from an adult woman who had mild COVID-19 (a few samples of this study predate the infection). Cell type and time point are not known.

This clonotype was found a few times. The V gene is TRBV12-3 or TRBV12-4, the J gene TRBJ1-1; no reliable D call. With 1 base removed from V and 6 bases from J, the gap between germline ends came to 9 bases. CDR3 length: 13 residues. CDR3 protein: CASSLVLRAEAFF. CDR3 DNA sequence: TGTGCCAGCAGTTTAGTACTGCGTGCTGAAGCTTTCTTT.

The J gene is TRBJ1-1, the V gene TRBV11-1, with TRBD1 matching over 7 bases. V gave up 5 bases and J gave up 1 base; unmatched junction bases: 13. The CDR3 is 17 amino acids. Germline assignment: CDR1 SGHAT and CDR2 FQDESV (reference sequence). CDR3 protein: CASSPRPLTGTNTEAFF. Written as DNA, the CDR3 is TGTGCCAGCAGCCCTCGCCCCCTGACAGGGACGAACACTGAAGCTTTCTTT.

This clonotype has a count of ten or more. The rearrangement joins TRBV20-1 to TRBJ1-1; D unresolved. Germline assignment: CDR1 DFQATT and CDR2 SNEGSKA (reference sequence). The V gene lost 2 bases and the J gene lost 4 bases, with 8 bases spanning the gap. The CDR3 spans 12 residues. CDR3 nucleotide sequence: TGCAGTGCTAGAAAGTCGGGCACTGAAGCTTTCTTT. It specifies CSARKSGTEAFF.

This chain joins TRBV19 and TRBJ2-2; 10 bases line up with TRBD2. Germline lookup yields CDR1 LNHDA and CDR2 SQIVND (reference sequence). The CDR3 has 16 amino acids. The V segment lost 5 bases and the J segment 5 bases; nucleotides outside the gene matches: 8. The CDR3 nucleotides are TGTGCCAGTAGTGTCAGACTAGCGGGCGGAACCGGGGAGCTGTTTTTT. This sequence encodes CASSVRLAGGTGELFF. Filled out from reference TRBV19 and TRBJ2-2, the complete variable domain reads DGGITQSPKYLFRKEGQNVTLSCEQNLNHDAMYWYRQDPGQGLRLIYYSQIVNDFQKGDIAEGYSVSREKKESFPLTVTSAQKNPTAFYLCASSVRLAGGTGELFFGEGSRLTVL.

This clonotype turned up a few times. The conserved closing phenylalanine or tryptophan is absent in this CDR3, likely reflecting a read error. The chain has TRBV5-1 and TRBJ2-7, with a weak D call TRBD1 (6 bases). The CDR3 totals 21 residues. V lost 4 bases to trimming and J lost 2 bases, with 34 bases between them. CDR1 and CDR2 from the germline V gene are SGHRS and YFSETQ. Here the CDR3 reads CASSGVHFQDSTQTDTYEQYL. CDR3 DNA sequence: TGCGCCAGCAGCGGAGTGCATTTCCAGGACAGCACACAAACAGACACCTACGAGCAGTACTTA.

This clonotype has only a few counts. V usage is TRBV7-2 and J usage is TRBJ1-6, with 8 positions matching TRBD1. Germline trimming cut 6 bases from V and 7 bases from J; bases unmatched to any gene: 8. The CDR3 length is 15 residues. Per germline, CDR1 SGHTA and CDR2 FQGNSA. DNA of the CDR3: TGTGCCAGCAGGTCACCCGGGACAGGAAATTCACCCCTCCACTTT. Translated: CASRSPGTGNSPLHF.

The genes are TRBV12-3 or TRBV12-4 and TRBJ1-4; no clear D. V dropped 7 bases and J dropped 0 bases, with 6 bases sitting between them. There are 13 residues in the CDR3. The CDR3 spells CASTSATNEKLFF. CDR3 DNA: TGTGCCAGCACGAGTGCAACTAATGAAAAACTGTTTTTT.

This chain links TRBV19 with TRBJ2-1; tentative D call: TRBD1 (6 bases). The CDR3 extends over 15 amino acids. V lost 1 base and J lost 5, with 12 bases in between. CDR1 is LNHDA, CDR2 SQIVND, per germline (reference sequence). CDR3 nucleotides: TGTGCCAGTAGTATAGTGGGAACAGGGAACAATGAGCAGTTCTTC. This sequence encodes CASSIVGTGNNEQFF.

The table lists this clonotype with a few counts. The CDR3 DNA is TGTGCCAGCAGTTACAGCGGGGTTACCTACGAGCAGTACTTC. It specifies CASSYSGVTYEQYF. V usage is TRBV6-5 and J usage is TRBJ2-7; 7 bases match TRBD2. The CDR3 consists of 14 residues. CDR1 MNHEY and CDR2 SVGAGI come from the germline V gene. The trim removed 2 bases at V and 2 bases at J, leaving 3 bases unmatched.

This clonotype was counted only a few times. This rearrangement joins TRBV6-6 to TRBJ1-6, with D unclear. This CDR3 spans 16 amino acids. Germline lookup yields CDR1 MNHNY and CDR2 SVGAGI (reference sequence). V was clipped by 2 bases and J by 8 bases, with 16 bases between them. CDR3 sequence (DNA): TGTGCCAGCAGTTACAAAGTCGCCGAGGGCGATTCACCCCTCCACTTT. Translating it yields CASSYKVAEGDSPLHF.

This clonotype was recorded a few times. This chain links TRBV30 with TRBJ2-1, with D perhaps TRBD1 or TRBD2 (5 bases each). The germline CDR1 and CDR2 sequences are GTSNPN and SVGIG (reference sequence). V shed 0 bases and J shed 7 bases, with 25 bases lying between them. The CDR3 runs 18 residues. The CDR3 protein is CAWSVRIGGSATRNEQFF. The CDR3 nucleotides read TGTGCCTGGAGTGTACGCATTGGGGGAAGCGCAACACGAAATGAGCAGTTCTTC.

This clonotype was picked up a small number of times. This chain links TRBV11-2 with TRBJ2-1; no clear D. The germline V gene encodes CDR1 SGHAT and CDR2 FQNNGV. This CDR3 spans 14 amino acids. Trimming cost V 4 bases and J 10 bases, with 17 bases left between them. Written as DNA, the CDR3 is TGTGCCAGCAGCTCCTCAGAGATTCGTGGAGAGCAGTTCTTC. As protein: CASSSSEIRGEQFF. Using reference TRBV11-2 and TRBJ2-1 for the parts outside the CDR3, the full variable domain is EAGVAQSPRYKIIEKRQSVAFWCNPISGHATLYWYQQILGQGPKLLIQFQNNGVVDDSQLPKDRFSAERLKGVDSTLKIQPAKLEDSAVYLCASSSSEIRGEQFFGPGTRLTVL.

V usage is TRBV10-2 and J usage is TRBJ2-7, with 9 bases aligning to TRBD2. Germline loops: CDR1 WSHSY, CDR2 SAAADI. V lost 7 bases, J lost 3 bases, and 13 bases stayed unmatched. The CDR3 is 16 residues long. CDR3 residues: CASKSQREAANYEQYF. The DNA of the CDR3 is TGCGCCAGCAAGTCGCAGCGGGAGGCCGCAAACTACGAGCAGTACTTC.

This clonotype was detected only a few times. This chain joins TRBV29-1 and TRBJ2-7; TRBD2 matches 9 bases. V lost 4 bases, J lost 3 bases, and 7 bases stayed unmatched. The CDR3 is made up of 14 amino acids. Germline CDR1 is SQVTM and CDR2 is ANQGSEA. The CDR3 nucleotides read TGCAGCGTTGTCCCTAGCGGGATATACTACGAGCAGTACTTC. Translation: CSVVPSGIYYEQYF.

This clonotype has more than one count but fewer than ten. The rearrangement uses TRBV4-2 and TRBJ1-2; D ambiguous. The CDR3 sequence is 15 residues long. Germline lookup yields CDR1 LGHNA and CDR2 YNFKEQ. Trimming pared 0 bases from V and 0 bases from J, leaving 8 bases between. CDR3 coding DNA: TGTGCCAGCAGCCAAGATAGCCAGGCTAACTATGGCTACACCTTC. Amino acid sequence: CASSQDSQANYGYTF.

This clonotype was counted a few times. The CDR3 here is CASSSMTSGGYQETQYF. The CDR3 nucleotides are TGTGCCAGCAGTTCAATGACTAGCGGGGGGTACCAAGAGACCCAGTACTTC. The chain employs TRBV12-3 or TRBV12-4 and TRBJ2-5; TRBD2 aligns across 13 bases. This CDR3 contains 17 residues. After removal of 4 bases from V and 0 bases from J, the junction contained 5 bases not matched to a gene.

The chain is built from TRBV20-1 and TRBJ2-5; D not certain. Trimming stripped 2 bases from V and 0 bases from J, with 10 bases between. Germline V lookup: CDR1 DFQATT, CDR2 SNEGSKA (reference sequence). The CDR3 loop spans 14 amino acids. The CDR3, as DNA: TGCAGTGCTAGAAGGCCAGAGTACCAAGAGACCCAGTACTTC. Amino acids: CSARRPEYQETQYF.

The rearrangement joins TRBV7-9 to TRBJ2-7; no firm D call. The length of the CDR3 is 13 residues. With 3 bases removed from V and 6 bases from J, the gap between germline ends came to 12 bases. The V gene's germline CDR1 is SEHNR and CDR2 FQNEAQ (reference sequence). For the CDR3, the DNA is TGTGCCAGCAGCTTCGTCACAGCTAGCGAGCAGTACTTC. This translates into CASSFVTASEQYF.

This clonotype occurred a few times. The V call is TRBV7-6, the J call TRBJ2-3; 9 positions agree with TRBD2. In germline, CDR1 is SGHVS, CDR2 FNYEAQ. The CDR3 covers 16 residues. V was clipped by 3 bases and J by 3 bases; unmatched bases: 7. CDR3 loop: CASSFRGRAGTDTQYF. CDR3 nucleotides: TGTGCCAGCAGCTTTCGCGGGAGGGCCGGAACAGATACGCAGTATTTT. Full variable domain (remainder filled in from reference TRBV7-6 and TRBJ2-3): GAGVSQSPRYKVTKRGQDVALRCDPISGHVSLYWYRQALGQGPEFLTYFNYEAQQDKSGLPNDRFSAERPEGSISTLTIQRTEQRDSAMYRCASSFRGRAGTDTQYFGPGTRLTVL.

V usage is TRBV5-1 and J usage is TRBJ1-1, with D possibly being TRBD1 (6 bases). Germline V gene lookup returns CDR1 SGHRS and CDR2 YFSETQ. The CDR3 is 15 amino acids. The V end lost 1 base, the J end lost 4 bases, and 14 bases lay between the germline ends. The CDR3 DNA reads TGCGCCAGCAGCTTGTCCGAGGGGGTCCCCACTGAAGCTTTCTTT. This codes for CASSLSEGVPTEAFF.

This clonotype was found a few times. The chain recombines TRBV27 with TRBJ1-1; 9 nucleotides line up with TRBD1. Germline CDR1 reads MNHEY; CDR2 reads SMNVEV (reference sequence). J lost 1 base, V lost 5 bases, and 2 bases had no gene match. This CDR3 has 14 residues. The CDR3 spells CASSKGQGNTEAFF. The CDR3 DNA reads TGTGCCAGCAGTAAGGGACAGGGGAACACTGAAGCTTTCTTT.

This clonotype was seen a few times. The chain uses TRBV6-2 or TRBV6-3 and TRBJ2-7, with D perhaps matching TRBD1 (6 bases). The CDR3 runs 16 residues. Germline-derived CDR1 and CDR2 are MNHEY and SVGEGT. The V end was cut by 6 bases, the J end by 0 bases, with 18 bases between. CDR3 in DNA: TGTGCCAGCAGCCAGCAACTCAAGGGGGACTCCTACGAGCAGTACTTC. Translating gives CASSQQLKGDSYEQYF.

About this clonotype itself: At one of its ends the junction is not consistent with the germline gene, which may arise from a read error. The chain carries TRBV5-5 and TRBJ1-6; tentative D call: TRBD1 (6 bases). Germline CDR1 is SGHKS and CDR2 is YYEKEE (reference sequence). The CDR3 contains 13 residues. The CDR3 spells CASQGPLDSTLHF. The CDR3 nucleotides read TGTGCCAGCCAGGGGCCACTCGATTCAACCCTCCACTTT. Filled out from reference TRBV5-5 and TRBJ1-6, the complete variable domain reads DAGVTQSPTHLIKTRGQQVTLRCSPISGHKSVSWYQQVLGQGPQFIFQYYEKEERGRGNFPDRFSARQFPNYSSELNVNALLLGDSALYLCASQGPLDSTLHFGNGTRLTVT.

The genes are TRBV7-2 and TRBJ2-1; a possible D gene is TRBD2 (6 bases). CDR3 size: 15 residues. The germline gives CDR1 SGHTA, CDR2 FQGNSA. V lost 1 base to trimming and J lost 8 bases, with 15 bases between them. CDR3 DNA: TGTGCCAGCAGCTTAGGGGAGGCCCAGATTTATGAGCAGTTCTTC. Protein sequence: CASSLGEAQIYEQFF.